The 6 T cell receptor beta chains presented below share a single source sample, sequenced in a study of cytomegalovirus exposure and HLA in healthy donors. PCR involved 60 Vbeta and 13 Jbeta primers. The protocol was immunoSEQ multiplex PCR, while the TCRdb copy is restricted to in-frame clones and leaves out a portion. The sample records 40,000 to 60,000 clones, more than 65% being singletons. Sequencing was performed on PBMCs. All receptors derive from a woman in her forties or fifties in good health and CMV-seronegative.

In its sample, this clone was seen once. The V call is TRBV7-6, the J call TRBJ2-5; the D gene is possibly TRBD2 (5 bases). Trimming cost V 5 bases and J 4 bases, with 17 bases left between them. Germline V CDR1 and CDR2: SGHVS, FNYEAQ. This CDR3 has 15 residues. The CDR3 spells CASSIGPNRGETQYF. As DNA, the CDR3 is TGTGCCAGCAGCATAGGACCTAACCGGGGAGAGACCCAGTACTTC.

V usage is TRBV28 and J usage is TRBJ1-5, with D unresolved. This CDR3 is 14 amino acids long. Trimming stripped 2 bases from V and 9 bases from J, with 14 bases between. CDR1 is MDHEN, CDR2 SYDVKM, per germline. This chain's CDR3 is CASSLGTAGSPQHF. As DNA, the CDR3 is TGTGCCAGCAGTTTAGGAACAGCTGGTTCGCCCCAGCATTTT.

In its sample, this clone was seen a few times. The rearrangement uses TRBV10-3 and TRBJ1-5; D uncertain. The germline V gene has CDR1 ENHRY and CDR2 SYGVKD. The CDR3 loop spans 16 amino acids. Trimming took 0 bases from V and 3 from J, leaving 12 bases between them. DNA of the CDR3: TGTGCCATCAGTGAGTCGCAGGCGGGGAACAATCAGCCCCAGCATTTT. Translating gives CAISESQAGNNQPQHF.

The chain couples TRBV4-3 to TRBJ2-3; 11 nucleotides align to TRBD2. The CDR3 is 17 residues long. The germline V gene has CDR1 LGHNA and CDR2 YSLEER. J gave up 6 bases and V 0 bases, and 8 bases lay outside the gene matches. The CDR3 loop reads CASSQDVSGGARDTQYF. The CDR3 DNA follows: TGCGCCAGCAGCCAAGATGTTAGCGGGGGGGCCCGGGATACGCAGTATTTT.

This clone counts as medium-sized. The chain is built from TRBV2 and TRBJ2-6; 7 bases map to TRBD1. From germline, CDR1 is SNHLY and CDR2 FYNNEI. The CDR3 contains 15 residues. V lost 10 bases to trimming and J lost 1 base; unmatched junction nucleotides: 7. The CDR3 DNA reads TGTGCCACGGGACAGTTAGGTTCTGGGGCCAACGTCCTGACTTTC. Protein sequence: CATGQLGSGANVLTF. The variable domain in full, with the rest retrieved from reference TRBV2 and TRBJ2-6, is EPEVTQTPSHQVTQMGQEVILRCVPISNHLYFYWYRQILGQKVEFLVSFYNNEISEKSEIFDDQFSVERPDGSNFTLKIRSTKLEDSAMYFCATGQLGSGANVLTFGAGSRLTVL.

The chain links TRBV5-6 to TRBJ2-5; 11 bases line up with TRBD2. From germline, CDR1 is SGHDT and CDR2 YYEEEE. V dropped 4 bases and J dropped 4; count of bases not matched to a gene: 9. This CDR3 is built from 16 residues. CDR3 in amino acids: CASSTASGGPGETQYF. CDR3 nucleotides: TGTGCCAGCAGCACAGCTAGCGGGGGGCCAGGAGAGACCCAGTACTTC.